This T cell receptor beta chain was sequenced for a study of T cells after yellow fever vaccination. Germline values: CDR1 KGHSH, CDR2 LQKENI. The V and J ends lost 1 base and 2 bases, in that order; junction bases with no gene match: 6. The CDR3 is 17 residues long. This clonotype was seen at least ten times. Template switching with 5'RACE generated the TCR cDNA and added a universal primer site and UMIs. TCRdb reanalysed the 5' RACE reads using MiXCR and keeps one entry per CDR3 protein. In the table there are 15,000 to 20,000 distinct CDR3 sequences, about 4% of which are singletons. Study-level points and caveats: Sorted memory subsets showed almost no vaccine-responding clonotypes on day 0. Relatively few clonotypes were ones that appeared in both CD4 and CD8 compartments.

This chain links TRBV18 with TRBJ2-1, with 9 bases identical to TRBD2. Sample: PBMCs, either bulk or a sorted T-cell subset (CD4+, CD8+, memory, or dextramer-sorted; not recorded which), taken 15 days after the yellow fever booster vaccination. The source of this sequence is a man aged 25-45 years who received the YFV17D yellow fever vaccine. The CDR3 nucleotides read TGTGCCAGCTCACCACTTAGCGGGAGCTGGACCTACAATGAGCAGTTCTTC. It is translated as CASSPLSGSWTYNEQFF.